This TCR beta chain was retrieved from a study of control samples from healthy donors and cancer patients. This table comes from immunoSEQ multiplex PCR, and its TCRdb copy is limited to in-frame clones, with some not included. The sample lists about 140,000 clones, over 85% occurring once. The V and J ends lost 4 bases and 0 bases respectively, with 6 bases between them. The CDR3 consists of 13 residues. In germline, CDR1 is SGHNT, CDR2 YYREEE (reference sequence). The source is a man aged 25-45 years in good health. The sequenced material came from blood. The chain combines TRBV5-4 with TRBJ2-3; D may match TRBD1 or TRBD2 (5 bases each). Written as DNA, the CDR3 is TGTGCCAGCAGCCGGGACAGCACAGATACGCAGTATTTT. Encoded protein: CASSRDSTDTQYF.